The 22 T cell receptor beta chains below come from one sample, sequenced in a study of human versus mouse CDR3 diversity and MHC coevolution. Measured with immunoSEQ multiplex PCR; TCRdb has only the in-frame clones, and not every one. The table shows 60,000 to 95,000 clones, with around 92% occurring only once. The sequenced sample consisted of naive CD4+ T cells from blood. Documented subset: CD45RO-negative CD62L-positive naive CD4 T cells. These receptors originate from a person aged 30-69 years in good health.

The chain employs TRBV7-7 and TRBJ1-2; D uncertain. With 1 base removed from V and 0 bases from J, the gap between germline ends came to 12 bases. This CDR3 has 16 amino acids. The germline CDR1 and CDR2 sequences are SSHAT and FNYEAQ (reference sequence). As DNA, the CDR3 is TGTGCCAGCAGCTTAGAGTTAGCGGTATCTAACTATGGCTACACCTTC. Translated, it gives CASSLELAVSNYGYTF. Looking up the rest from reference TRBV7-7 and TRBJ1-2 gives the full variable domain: GAGVSQSPRYKVTKRGQDVTLRCDPISSHATLYWYQQALGQGPEFLTYFNYEAQPDKSGLPSDRFSAERPEGSISTLTIQRTEQRDSAMYRCASSLELAVSNYGYTFGSGTRLTVV.

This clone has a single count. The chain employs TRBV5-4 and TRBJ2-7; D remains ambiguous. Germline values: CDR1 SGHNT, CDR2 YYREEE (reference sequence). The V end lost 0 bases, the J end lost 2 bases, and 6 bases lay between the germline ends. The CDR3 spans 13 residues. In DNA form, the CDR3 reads TGTGCCAGCAGCTTGGACTTTGCCTACGAGCAGTACTTC. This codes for CASSLDFAYEQYF.

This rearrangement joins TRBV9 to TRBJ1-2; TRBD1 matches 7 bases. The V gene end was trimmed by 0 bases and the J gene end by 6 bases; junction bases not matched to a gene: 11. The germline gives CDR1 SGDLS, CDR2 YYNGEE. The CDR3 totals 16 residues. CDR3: CASSVGVGGIRDGYTF. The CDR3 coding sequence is TGTGCCAGCAGCGTAGGTGTAGGGGGCATTAGGGATGGCTACACCTTC.

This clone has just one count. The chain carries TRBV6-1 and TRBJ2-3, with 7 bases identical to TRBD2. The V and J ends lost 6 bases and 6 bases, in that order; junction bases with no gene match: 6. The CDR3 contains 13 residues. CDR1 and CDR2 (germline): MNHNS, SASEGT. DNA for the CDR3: TGTGCCAGCAGCGGGGGGAATAGGGATACGCAGTATTTT. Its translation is CASSGGNRDTQYF.

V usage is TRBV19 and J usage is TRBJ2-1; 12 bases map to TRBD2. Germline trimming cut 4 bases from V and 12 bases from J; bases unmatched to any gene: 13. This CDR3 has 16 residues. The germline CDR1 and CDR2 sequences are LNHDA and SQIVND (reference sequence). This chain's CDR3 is CASSKRNFPSGRGQFF. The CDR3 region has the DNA TGTGCCAGTAGTAAGCGAAATTTTCCTAGCGGGAGGGGGCAGTTCTTC. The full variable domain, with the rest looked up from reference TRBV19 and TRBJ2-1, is DGGITQSPKYLFRKEGQNVTLSCEQNLNHDAMYWYRQDPGQGLRLIYYSQIVNDFQKGDIAEGYSVSREKKESFPLTVTSAQKNPTAFYLCASSKRNFPSGRGQFFGPGTRLTVL.

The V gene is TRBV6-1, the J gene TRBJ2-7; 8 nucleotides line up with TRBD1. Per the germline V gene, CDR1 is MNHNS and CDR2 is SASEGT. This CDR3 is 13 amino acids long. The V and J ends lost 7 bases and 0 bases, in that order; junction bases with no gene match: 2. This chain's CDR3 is CASTGQASYEQYF. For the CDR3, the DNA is TGTGCCAGCACGGGACAGGCCTCCTACGAGCAGTACTTC.

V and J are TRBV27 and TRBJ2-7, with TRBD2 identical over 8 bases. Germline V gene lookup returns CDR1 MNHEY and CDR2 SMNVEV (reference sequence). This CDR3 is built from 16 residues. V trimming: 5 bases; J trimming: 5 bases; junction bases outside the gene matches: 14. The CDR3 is CASSTVAGREGDEQYF. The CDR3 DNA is TGTGCCAGCAGTACGGTAGCGGGAAGAGAGGGCGACGAGCAGTACTTC.

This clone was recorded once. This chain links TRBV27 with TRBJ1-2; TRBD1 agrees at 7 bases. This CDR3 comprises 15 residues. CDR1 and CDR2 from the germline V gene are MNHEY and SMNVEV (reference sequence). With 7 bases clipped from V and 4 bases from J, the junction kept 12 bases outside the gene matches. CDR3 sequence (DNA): TGTGCCAGCACGAGGGACAGCTCTCTCCTCTATGGCTACACCTTC. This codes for CASTRDSSLLYGYTF.

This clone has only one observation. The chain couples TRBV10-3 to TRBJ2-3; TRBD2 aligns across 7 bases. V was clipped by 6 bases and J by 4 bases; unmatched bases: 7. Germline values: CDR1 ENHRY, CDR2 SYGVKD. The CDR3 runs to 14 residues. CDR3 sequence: CAIRGTITPDTQYF. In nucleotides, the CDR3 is TGTGCCATCAGAGGGACTATTACCCCAGATACGCAGTATTTT.

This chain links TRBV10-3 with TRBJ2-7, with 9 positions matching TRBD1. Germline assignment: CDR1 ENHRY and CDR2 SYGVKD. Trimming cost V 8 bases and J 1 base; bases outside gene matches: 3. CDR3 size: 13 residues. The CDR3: CAIGTGISYEQYF. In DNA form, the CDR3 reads TGTGCCATCGGGACAGGGATTTCCTACGAGCAGTACTTC.

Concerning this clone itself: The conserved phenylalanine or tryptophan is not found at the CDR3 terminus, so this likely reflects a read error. The CDR3 coding sequence is TGTGCCAGCAGCTTGGATACGGCAGGGGTAGACTATGGCTACACCCTC. Its protein is CASSLDTAGVDYGYTL. This chain joins TRBV5-4 and TRBJ1-2, with D perhaps TRBD1 (6 bases). Trimming took off 0 bases at V and 3 bases at J, with 15 bases between the two ends. CDR1 is SGHNT, CDR2 YYREEE, per germline (reference sequence). The CDR3 totals 16 residues.

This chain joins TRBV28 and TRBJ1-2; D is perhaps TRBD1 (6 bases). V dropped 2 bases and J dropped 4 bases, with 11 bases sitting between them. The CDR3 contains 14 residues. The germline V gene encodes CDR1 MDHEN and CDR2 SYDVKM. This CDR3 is CASSLGQGTYGYTF. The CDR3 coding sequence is TGTGCCAGCAGTTTAGGCCAGGGGACCTATGGCTACACCTTC.

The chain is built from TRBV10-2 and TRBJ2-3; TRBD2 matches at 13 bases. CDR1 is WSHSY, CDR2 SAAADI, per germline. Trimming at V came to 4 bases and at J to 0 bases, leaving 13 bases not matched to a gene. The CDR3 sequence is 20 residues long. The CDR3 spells CASSVPALAGGPASTDTQYF. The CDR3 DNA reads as TGCGCCAGCAGTGTCCCGGCACTAGCGGGGGGGCCAGCTAGCACAGATACGCAGTATTTT.

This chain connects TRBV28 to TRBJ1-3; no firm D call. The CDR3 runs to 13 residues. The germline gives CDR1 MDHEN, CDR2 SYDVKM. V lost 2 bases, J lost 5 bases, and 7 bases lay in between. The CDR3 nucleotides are TGTGCCAGCAGTTTAGTTGGGCGAAACACCATATATTTT. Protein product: CASSLVGRNTIYF.

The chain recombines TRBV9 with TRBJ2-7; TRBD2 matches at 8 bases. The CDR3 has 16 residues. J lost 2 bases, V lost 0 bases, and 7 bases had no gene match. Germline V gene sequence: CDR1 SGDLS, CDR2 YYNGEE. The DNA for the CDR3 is TGTGCCAGCAGCGTAGCTCTTGCGGGAGGCCCCTACGAGCAGTACTTC. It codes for CASSVALAGGPYEQYF.

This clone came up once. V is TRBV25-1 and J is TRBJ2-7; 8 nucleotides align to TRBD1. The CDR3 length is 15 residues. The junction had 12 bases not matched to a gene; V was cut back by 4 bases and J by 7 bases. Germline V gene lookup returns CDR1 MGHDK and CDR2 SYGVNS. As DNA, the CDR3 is TGTGCCAGCAGTGGGTATGGGGGACAGGCCCGGGAGCAGTACTTC. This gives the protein CASSGYGGQAREQYF.

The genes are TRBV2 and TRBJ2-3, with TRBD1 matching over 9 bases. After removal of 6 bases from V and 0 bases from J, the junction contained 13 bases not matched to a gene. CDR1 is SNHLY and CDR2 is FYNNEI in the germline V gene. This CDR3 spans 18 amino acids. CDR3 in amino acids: CASRGLFGTGRSTDTQYF. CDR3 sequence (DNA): TGTGCCAGCAGGGGGTTATTCGGGACAGGGAGGAGCACAGATACGCAGTATTTT.

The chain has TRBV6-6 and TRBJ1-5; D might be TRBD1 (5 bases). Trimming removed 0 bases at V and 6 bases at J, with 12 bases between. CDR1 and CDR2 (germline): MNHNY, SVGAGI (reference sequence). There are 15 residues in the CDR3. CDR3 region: CASSYSGQGGQPQHF. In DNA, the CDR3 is TGTGCCAGCAGTTACTCTGGGCAGGGCGGTCAGCCCCAGCATTTT.

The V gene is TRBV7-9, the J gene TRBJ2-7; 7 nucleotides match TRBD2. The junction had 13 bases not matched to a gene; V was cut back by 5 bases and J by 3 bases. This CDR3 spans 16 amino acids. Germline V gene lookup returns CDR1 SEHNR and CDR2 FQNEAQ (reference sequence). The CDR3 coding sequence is TGTGCCAGCAGCAACCCGGGAGGCCTAGGCAACTACGAGCAGTACTTC. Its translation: CASSNPGGLGNYEQYF.

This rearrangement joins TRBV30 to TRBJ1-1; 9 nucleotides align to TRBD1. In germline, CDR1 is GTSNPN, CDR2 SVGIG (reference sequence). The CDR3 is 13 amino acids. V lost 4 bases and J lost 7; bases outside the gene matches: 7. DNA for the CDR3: TGTGCCTGGATGTACAGGGGGCAGGGTGAAGCTTTCTTT. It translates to CAWMYRGQGEAFF.

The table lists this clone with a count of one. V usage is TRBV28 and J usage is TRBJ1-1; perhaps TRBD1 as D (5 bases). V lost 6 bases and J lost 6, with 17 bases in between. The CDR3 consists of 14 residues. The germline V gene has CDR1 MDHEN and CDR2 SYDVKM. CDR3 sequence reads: CASRGGAGVSEAFF. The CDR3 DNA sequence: TGTGCCAGCAGGGGAGGGGCCGGAGTATCTGAAGCTTTCTTT. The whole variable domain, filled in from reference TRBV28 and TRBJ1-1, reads DVKVTQSSRYLVKRTGEKVFLECVQDMDHENMFWYRQDPGLGLRLIYFSYDVKMKEKGDIPEGYSVSREKKERFSLILESASTNQTSMYLCASRGGAGVSEAFFGQGTRLTVV.

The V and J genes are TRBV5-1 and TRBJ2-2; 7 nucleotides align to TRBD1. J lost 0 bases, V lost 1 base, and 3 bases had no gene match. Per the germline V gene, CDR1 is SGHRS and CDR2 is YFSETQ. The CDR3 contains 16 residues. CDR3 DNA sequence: TGCGCCAGCAGCTTGACAGGGGCCGCGAACACCGGGGAGCTGTTTTTT. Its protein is CASSLTGAANTGELFF.